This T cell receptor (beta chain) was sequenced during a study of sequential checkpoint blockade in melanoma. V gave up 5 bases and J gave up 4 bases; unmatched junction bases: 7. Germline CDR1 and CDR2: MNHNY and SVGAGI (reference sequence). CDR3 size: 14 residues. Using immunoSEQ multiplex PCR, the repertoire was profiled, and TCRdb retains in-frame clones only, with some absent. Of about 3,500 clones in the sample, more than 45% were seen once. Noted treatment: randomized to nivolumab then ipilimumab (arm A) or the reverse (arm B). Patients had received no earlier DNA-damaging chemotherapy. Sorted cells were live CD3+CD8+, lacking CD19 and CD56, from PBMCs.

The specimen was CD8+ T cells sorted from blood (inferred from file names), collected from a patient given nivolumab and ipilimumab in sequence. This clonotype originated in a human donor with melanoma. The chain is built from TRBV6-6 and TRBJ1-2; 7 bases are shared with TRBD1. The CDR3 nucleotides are TGTGCCAGCAGTCCTACAGGGGAGGTCTATGGCTACACCTTC. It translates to CASSPTGEVYGYTF.